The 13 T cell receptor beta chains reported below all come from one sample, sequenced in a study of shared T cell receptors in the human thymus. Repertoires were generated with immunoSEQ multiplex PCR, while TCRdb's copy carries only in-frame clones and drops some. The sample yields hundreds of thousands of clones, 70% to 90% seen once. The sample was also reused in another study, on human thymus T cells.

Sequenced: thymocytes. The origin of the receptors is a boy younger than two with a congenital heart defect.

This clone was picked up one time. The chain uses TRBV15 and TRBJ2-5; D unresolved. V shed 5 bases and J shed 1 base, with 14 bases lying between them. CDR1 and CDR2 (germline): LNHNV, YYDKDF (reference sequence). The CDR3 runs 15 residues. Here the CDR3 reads CATSPLHQVQETQYF. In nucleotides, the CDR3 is TGTGCCACCAGCCCACTTCACCAGGTCCAAGAGACCCAGTACTTC.

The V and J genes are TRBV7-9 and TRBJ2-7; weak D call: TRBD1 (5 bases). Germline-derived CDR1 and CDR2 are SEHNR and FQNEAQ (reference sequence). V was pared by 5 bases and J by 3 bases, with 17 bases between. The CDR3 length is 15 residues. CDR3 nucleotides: TGTGCCAGCAGCCCTGTGGGTTCAGGGTGCTACGAGCAGTACTTC. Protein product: CASSPVGSGCYEQYF.

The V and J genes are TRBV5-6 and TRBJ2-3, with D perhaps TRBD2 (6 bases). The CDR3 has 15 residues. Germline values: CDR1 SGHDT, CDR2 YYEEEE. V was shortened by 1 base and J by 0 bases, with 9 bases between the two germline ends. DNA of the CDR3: TGTGCCAGCAGCTTGCGGACTAACAGCACAGATACGCAGTATTTT. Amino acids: CASSLRTNSTDTQYF.

The CDR3 loop reads CASSLRPAGAETQYF. CDR3 DNA sequence: TGTGCCAGCAGCTTGAGGCCAGCGGGGGCTGAGACCCAGTACTTC. The V call is TRBV7-2, the J call TRBJ2-5, with 8 bases matching TRBD2. Trimming removed 3 bases from V and 5 bases from J; junction bases left unmatched: 8. The germline V gene has CDR1 SGHTA and CDR2 FQGNSA. The CDR3 sequence is 15 residues long.

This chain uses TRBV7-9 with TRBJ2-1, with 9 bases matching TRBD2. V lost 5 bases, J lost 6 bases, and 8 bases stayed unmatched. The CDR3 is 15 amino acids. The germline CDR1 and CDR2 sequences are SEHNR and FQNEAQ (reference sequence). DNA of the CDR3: TGTGCCAGCAGCAGACTAGCGGACGGGATCAATGAGCAGTTCTTC. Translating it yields CASSRLADGINEQFF.

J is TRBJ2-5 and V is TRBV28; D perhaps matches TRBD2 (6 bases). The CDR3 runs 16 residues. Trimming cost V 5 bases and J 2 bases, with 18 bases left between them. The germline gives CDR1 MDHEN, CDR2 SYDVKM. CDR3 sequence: CASSPTAGTAQETQYF. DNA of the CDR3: TGTGCCAGCAGTCCCACCGCGGGGACCGCGCAAGAGACCCAGTACTTC.

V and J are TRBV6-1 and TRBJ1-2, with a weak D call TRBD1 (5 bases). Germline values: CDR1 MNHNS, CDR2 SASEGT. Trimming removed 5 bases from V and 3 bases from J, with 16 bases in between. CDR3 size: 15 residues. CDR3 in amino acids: CASSSPGTGDYGYTF. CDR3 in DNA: TGTGCCAGCAGTAGCCCCGGGACGGGAGACTATGGCTACACCTTC.

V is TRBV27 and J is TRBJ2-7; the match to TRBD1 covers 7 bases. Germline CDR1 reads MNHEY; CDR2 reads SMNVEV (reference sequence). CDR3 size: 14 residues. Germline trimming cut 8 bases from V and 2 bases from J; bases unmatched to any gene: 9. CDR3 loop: CASRIGGRAYEQYF. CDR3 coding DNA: TGTGCCAGCCGAATAGGGGGCAGGGCCTACGAGCAGTACTTC.

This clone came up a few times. Here the CDR3 reads CASSCFRTGRREKLFF. Here the CDR3 DNA reads TGTGCCAGCAGCTGTTTTCGGACAGGAAGGAGAGAAAAACTGTTTTTT. The chain links TRBV5-8 to TRBJ1-4, with 7 bases matching TRBD1. The junction had 13 bases not matched to a gene; V was cut back by 3 bases and J by 8 bases. Germline CDR1 SGHTS, CDR2 YDEGEE. The CDR3 is made up of 16 amino acids. The whole variable domain, remainder taken from reference TRBV5-8 and TRBJ1-4, is EAGVTQSPTHLIKTRGQQATLRCSPISGHTSVYWYQQALGLGLQFLLWYDEGEERNRGNFPPRFSGRQFPNYSSELNVNALELEDSALYLCASSCFRTGRREKLFFGSGTQLSVL.

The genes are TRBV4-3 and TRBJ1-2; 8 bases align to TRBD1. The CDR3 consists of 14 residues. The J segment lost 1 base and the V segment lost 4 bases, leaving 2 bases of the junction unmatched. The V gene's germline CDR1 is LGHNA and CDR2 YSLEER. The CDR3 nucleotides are TGCGCCAGCAGCCCCAGGGGGCTTAACTATGGCTACACCTTC. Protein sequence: CASSPRGLNYGYTF.

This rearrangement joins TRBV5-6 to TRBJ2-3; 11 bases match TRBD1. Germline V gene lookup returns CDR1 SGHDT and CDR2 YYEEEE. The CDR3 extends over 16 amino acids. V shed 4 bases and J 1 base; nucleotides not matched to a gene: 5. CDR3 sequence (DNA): TGTGCCAGCAGCCCGGGGACAGGGGGAGGCACAGATACGCAGTATTTT. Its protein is CASSPGTGGGTDTQYF.

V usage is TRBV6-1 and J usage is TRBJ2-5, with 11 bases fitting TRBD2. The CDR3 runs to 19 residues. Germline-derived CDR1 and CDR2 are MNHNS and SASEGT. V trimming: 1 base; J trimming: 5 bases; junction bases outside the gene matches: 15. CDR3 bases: TGTGCCAGCAGTGAAGGGGGGACTAGCGGTGCCTCACGGTGGGAGACCCAGTACTTC. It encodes CASSEGGTSGASRWETQYF.

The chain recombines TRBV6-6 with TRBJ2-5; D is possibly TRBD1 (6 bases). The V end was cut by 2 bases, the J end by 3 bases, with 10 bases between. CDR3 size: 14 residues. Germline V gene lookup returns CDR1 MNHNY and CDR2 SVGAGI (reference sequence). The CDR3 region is CASSYGQRKETQYF. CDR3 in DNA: TGTGCCAGCAGTTACGGACAGCGAAAAGAGACCCAGTACTTC.